The source of this TCR beta chain is a study of shared clonotypes between healthy human individuals. Study-level background: Each donor had three CD4 naive, three CD4 memory, two CD8 naive and one CD8 memory plate. Regarding the study as a whole: Naive subsets, compared against memory subsets, generally had larger estimated richness values.

Note on this clone: Its antigen is undetermined.

Each subset's genomic DNA was shared equally among a number of immunoSEQ plates. Authors' analysis steps: ImmunoSEQ output held junction-only sequences without quality scores, so filtering differed. TCRdb's copy holds only in-frame clones and misses some; the assay was immunoSEQ multiplex PCR. The D gene and trimming were derived from the DNA, and the V and J assignments and clone size from that table. The sample lists roughly 1 million clones; about 75% were seen once. The source of this sequence is a man in his late teens or twenties in good health. The sequencing input was memory CD4+ T cells sorted from blood. Specified subset: CD45RA-negative fraction.

This CDR3 reads CATSRPTGTPLSYEQYF. The CDR3 DNA reads TGTGCCACCAGCAGACCTACCGGGACTCCTCTCTCCTACGAGCAGTACTTC. J is TRBJ2-7 and V is TRBV15, with D perhaps TRBD2 (6 bases). Germline CDR1 reads LNHNV; CDR2 reads YYDKDF (reference sequence). This CDR3 contains 17 residues. V was trimmed by 2 bases and J by 0 bases, leaving 17 bases between them.